A selection of T cell receptor beta chains follows, all from one sample in a study of Graves' ophthalmopathy and Graves' hyperthyroidism. In TCRdb, the multiplex PCR reads were re-called with MiXCR into one record per CDR3 protein. The table includes roughly 400,000 distinct CDR3 sequences, less than 20% detected once. Input material: peripheral blood. The receptors shown here come from a woman in her late teens or twenties with stable Graves' hyperthyroidism. Each CDR3 is given with its conserved first and last residue. The D gene is left open where the match is weak. A row's size may be missing; if present it is once, few, many or a size class.

TRBV6-5	many	NA	TRBJ1-2	CASSYSSLLGYTF	TGTGCCAGCAGTTACTCGAGCTTACTGGGCTACACCTTC
TRBV6-1	NA	NA	TRBJ2-5	CATSGTSRLETQYF	TGTGCCACCTCGGGTACATCGAGGTTGGAGACCCAGTACTTC
TRBV18	many	TRBD2	TRBJ2-7	CASSPWGGREQYF	TGTGCCAGCTCACCATGGGGGGGTCGGGAGCAGTACTTC
TRBV12-3/TRBV12-4	many	TRBD1	TRBJ1-2	CASSFRDRTNYGYTF	TGTGCCAGCAGTTTTAGGGACAGAACTAACTATGGCTACACCTTC
TRBV6-1	many	NA	TRBJ1-2	CASSEAPTGLYGYTF	TGTGCCAGCAGTGAAGCCCCGACAGGCCTCTATGGCTACACCTTC
TRBV7-7	many	TRBD2	TRBJ2-5	CASSLAPGRGQYF	TGTGCTAGCAGCTTAGCTCCAGGGAGGGGCCAGTACTTC
TRBV12-3/TRBV12-4	many	NA	TRBJ2-3	CASSLALGQAYTDTQYF	TGTGCCAGCAGTTTAGCGCTGGGGCAGGCATACACAGATACGCAGTATTTT
TRBV19	many	NA	TRBJ1-3	CATGTPKRRDTIYF	TGTGCCACCGGGACCCCGAAACGACGAGACACCATATATTTT
TRBV5-4	few	NA	TRBJ1-2	CASSSDNQIYGYTF	TGTGCCAGCAGCTCGGACAACCAGATCTATGGCTACACCTTC
TRBV12-3/TRBV12-4	many	TRBD2	TRBJ2-1	CASSLGGVYNEQFF	TGTGCCAGCAGTTTGGGGGGGGTTTACAATGAGCAGTTCTTC
TRBV19	NA	TRBD2	TRBJ2-5	CAGSSRKGEGAAGIKETQYF	TGTGCCGGTAGTTCCCGGAAGGGAGAAGGAGCAGCGGGGATTAAAGAGACCCAGTACTTC
TRBV9	many	TRBD2	TRBJ2-2	CASSVVLAENTGELFF	TGTGCCAGCAGCGTAGTACTAGCGGAGAACACCGGGGAGCTGTTTTTT
TRBV18	few	NA	TRBJ1-2	CASSALPGSYGYTF	TGTGCCAGCTCGGCCCTGCCAGGGAGCTATGGCTACACCTTC
TRBV15	many	TRBD1	TRBJ1-1	CATSRGPGGTEAFF	TGTGCCACCAGCAGAGGACCAGGGGGCACTGAAGCTTTCTTT